This TCR beta chain is from a study of blood T cell repertoires in COVID-19. Across the study: COVID-19 samples collected from the United States, Italy and Spain covered acute and convalescent phases.

Germline CDR1 reads SGHAT; CDR2 reads FQNNGV. The CDR3 is 16 residues long. The J segment lost 5 bases and the V segment lost 4 bases, leaving 6 bases of the junction unmatched. Using immunoSEQ multiplex PCR, the repertoire was profiled, and TCRdb retains in-frame clones only, with some absent. In the table there are 220,000 or so clones, approximately 80% of which are singletons. The chain recombines TRBV11-2 with TRBJ2-2, with 11 bases fitting TRBD2. The specimen sequenced was peripheral blood. This TCR was sampled from a woman aged 60-75 years who had recovered from COVID-19. CDR3 amino acids: CASSSLAGGLTGELFF. CDR3 in DNA: TGTGCCAGCAGCTCCTTAGCGGGGGGGCTAACCGGGGAGCTGTTTTTT.